The entry below gives a single TCR beta chain sequence along with its context. This clone's antigen is unknown. The sample holds no much larger clone one base away, and base qualities are not on file. Graves' hyperthyroidism was defined as stable when no progression to ophthalmopathy occurred over 18 months of follow-up. The hyperthyroidism patients were between 18 and 65 years old and newly diagnosed, with a disease duration of less than 2 months. Any patient with an uncontrolled infection, another autoimmune disease, pregnancy or lactation was excluded. Diagnoses relied on clinical symptoms, serum thyroxine and TRAb, thyroid ultrasound and orbital computed tomography. PBMCs were separated from approximately 10 ml of fresh peripheral blood using Ficoll-Paque density gradient centrifugation. Total RNA was extracted with Trizol reagent, and quality was checked on an Agilent 2100 Bioanalyzer. The sample originates from a study of T cells in Graves' hyperthyroidism and ophthalmopathy (dated by TCRdb to the late 2010s). Broadly, across the study: Peripheral blood samples were taken at the time of initial diagnosis, prior to any treatment. To identify TCR V-J signatures that set the groups apart, the researchers used a discovery cohort of 90 to 100 patients, made up of 43 with Graves' ophthalmopathy and 55 to 65 with stable Graves' hyperthyroidism. Prospective prediction of ophthalmopathy was tested in an independent validation cohort consisting of fewer than 20 hyperthyroidism patients and over 15 patients who later progressed to ophthalmopathy. The approximately 95 discovery patients were divided at random into training and test sets in a 7:3 ratio. In roughly six Graves' hyperthyroidism patients, the study also compared T-cell repertoires from thyroid tissue with T-cell repertoires from blood. Once sampling was done, hyperthyroidism patients were given methimazole at a starting dose of 30 mg daily, whereas ophthalmopathy patients were given high-dose intravenous methylprednisolone. TCR Vbeta CDR3 sequencing of 135 peripheral blood samples (over 40 ophthalmopathy, about 80 hyperthyroidism and roughly 17 progressor patients) is reported in the paper. Broader findings and caveats from the paper: A 13 V-J signature model separated ophthalmopathy from stable hyperthyroidism, with approximately 87% sensitivity and roughly 82% specificity in cross-validation and 80%/75% in testing. In validation, the model predicted progression to ophthalmopathy a median of roughly six months before onset, with about 67% sensitivity and about 72% specificity. Most expanded thyroid clonotypes (frequency above 0.001) were also detected in blood, suggesting blood repertoires may reflect thyroid immune responses. Sample size was not statistically predetermined, and investigators were not blinded to group allocation.

The TCR beta CDR3 regions were amplified from the RNA transcripts. The TCR CDR3 was subjected to a first round of RT-PCR using the HTBI primer set and the Qiagen OneStep RT-PCR kit. A second multiplex PCR round built the libraries, followed by size selection and purification. Libraries were sequenced paired-end with 100 bp reads on an Illumina HiSeq2000. For the original study's pipeline: SOAPnuke was used to process the raw data, throwing out any read that contained adapters or uncalled bases, had a mean Phred below 15, or lacked an exact constant-primer or identifier match. COPE v1.2.5 was used to merge the high-quality paired reads, and each unique nucleotide sequence was defined as a clonotype. Clonotypes were aligned to IMGT TRBV, TRBD and TRBJ reference segments using MiTCR v1.1. Analysis was restricted to V-J combinations with a frequency above 0.0001, which covered 99.2% of repertoires. A TCS score was defined as the ratio of F50 (clonal expansion) to E x V (chaos), with BLOSUM62-based TCRdist applied between CDR3 peptides within each V-J. Welch's t-statistics and random forest reduced some 510 V-J features to around 14, which were used in a naive Bayes classifier (R e1071). TCRdb reprocessing: public reads trimmed at Q25 with fastp, clones called with MiXCR, in-frame beta chains kept. Merged by CDR3 protein, the rows form single entries marked with the most common genes and DNA. The V and J calls shown here were made by TCRdb, not taken from the authors' results. This sample gives approximately 610,000 distinct CDR3 sequences in total; approximately 16% of them show up just once. Together, the top ten hold 15% to 20% of the sample.

The junction shows trimming of 5 bases on V and 7 bases on J, plus 20 bases between the germline ends. The CDR3 runs 16 residues from the cysteine to the phenylalanine. Left in the record is the CDR3 DNA by itself, 48 bases read in frame from the first base. CDR1 is given as SGHAT and CDR2 as FQNNGV, both from the germline V gene. This sequence was found in a young woman with Graves' hyperthyroidism. Sequencing input: blood. The chain links TRBV11-2 with TRBJ2-2, with the D call tentatively TRBD1 or TRBD2, each fitting 5 bases. The nucleotides are TGTGCCAGCAGCCTTCAAGGGGCCGGCGCGGGCGGGGAGCTGTTTTTT. It encodes CASSLQGAGAGGELFF.